This T cell receptor beta chain is from a study of cytomegalovirus exposure and HLA in healthy donors. PCR involved 60 Vbeta and 13 Jbeta primers. The protocol was immunoSEQ multiplex PCR, while the TCRdb copy is restricted to in-frame clones and leaves out a portion. Among 100,000 or so clones listed, approximately 73% were seen once. Deletions cut 2 bases from V and 7 bases from J, with 14 bases between. Germline assignment: CDR1 SGHVS and CDR2 FQNEAQ. This CDR3 has 14 amino acids. The receptor's source is a woman in her forties or fifties in good health and CMV-seropositive. The V call is TRBV7-8, the J call TRBJ1-2; D uncertain. The sample taken for sequencing was PBMCs. This CDR3 reads CASSLSGRRSGYTF. The CDR3 DNA reads TGTGCCAGCAGCTTATCTGGGCGCAGAAGTGGCTACACCTTC.